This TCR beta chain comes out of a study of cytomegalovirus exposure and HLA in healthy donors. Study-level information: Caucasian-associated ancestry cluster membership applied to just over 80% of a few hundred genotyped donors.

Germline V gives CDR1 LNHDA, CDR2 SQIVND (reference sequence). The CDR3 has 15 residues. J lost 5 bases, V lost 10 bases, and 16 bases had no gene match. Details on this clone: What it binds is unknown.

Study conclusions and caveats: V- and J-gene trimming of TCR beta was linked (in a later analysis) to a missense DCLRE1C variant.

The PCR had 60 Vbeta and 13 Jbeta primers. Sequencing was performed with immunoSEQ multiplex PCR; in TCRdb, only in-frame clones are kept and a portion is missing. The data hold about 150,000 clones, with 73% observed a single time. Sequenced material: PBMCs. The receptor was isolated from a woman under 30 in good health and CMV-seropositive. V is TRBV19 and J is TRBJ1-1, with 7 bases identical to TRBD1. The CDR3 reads CATKQGLIRGTEAFF. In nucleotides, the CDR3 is TGTGCCACCAAACAGGGGCTGATCAGGGGGACTGAAGCTTTCTTT.